Given below is one T cell receptor beta chain in context. This record comes from a study of blood T cell repertoires in COVID-19. About the study: PBMCs, B-cell-depleted T cells, or T cells provided the cDNA or gDNA that made up the material.

Authors' methods: Reference gene primer amplification yielded estimated nucleated cell counts. TCRdb's table, derived via immunoSEQ multiplex PCR, lists solely in-frame clones and lacks some. V, J and clone size are those of that table, while D and trimming were read from the DNA. This table holds more than 300,000 clones, approximately 89% found once. The sample was peripheral blood. The clonotype was recovered from a woman between 25 and 40 years old with COVID-19, enrolled during active disease.

CDR3 DNA sequence: TGTGCCAGCAGAGGGGGCCTTCGGGCTTTCTTT. Amino acids: CASRGGLRAFF. The chain employs TRBV2 and TRBJ1-1; 7 nucleotides align to TRBD1. Trimming took 6 bases from V and 11 from J; bases not matched to a gene: 6. CDR3 length: 11 residues. The germline CDR1 and CDR2 sequences are SNHLY and FYNNEI.